Sequencing of this TCR beta chain was carried out in a study of early T cells in non-severe SARS-CoV-2 infection. About the study: Bulk RNA taken from unsorted whole blood was sequenced, leaving chains unpaired. Regarding the study as a whole: Private and CD4 specificities were missed by VDJdb matching, which favored anti-spike CD8 responses.

This clonotype came up a few times. Its antigen remains unknown. Researchers attached unique molecular identifiers to individual cDNA molecules. From the 5' RACE reads, TCRdb called clonotypes with MiXCR, one entry per CDR3 protein. The data hold around 84,000 distinct CDR3 sequences, with 12% observed a single time. CDR1 is LNHNV, CDR2 YYDKDF, per germline (reference sequence). The CDR3 is 15 residues long. V gave up 5 bases and J gave up 8 bases, with 21 bases separating them. Sequenced input: whole blood. This TCR was sampled from an adult who was a healthcare worker with PCR-confirmed SARS-CoV-2 infection or an uninfected control (not recorded which). The V call is TRBV15, the J call TRBJ1-2; D not resolved. The CDR3 region is CATSRREWQLGGYTF. The CDR3 region has the DNA TGTGCCACCAGCCGGCGGGAGTGGCAATTGGGAGGCTACACCTTC.